The 4 T cell receptor beta chains listed next were all sequenced from one sample in a study of cytomegalovirus exposure and HLA in healthy donors. The PCR used 60 Vbeta and 13 Jbeta primers. Data came from immunoSEQ multiplex PCR; TCRdb stores just in-frame clones and leaves some out. The sample lists some 120,000 clones; about 8.6% were seen once. The source material was PBMCs. All receptors come from a woman aged 40 to 50 in good health and CMV-seropositive.

The sample holds a few counts of this clone. The CDR3 region is CASIWTGTTLIAFF. As DNA, the CDR3 is TGTGCCAGCATTTGGACAGGTACGACACTGATCGCTTTCTTT. The rearrangement uses TRBV2 and TRBJ1-1; 7 positions match TRBD1. The germline V gene encodes CDR1 SNHLY and CDR2 FYNNEI. The junction had 16 bases not matched to a gene; V was cut back by 7 bases and J by 11 bases. The CDR3 has 14 residues. Full variable domain (missing parts from reference TRBV2 and TRBJ1-1): EPEVTQTPSHQVTQMGQEVILRCVPISNHLYFYWYRQILGQKVEFLVSFYNNEISEKSEIFDDQFSVERPDGSNFTLKIRSTKLEDSAMYFCASIWTGTTLIAFFGQGTRLTVV.

This clone was observed a handful of times. The CDR3 DNA is TGCGCCAGCAGCTTGGGAGGAGCGGGGGGGCGAGAGACCCAGTACTTC. Residues: CASSLGGAGGRETQYF. V gene TRBV5-1 combines with J gene TRBJ2-5, with 10 positions matching TRBD2. V was pared by 0 bases and J by 4 bases, with 6 bases of the junction left unmatched. The CDR3 consists of 16 residues. Per the germline V gene, CDR1 is SGHRS and CDR2 is YFSETQ.

The gene calls are TRBV19 and TRBJ1-5, with 10 bases lining up with TRBD1. The germline V gene encodes CDR1 LNHDA and CDR2 SQIVND (reference sequence). This CDR3 spans 16 amino acids. V lost 7 bases, J lost 5 bases, and 11 bases stayed unmatched. CDR3 loop: CASTAPGTGDYQPQHF. The CDR3 DNA sequence: TGTGCCAGTACCGCCCCGGGGACAGGGGATTATCAGCCCCAGCATTTT.

The genes are TRBV7-2 and TRBJ2-1; perhaps TRBD2 as D (6 bases). This CDR3 is built from 14 residues. Trimming removed 2 bases at V and 6 bases at J, with 11 bases between. Germline V gene lookup returns CDR1 SGHTA and CDR2 FQGNSA. The CDR3 region has the DNA TGTGCCAGCAGCTTAACTGCCGGGGGCAATGAGCAGTTCTTC. Its translation is CASSLTAGGNEQFF.